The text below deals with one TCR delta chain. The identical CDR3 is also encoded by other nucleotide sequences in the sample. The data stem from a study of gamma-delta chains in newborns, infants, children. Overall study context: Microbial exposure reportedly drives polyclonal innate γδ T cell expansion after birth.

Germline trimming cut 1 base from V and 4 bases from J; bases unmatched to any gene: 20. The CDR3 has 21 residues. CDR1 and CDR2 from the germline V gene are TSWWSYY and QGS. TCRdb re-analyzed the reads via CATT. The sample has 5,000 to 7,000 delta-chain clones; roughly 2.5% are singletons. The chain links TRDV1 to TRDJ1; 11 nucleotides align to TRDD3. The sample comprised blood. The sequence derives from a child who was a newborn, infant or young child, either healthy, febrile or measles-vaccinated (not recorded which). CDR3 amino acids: CALGEQGLAWGIQRRSDKLIF. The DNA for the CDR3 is TGTGCTCTTGGGGAACAGGGGCTAGCCTGGGGGATACAGCGTAGGAGCGATAAACTCATCTTT.